This TCR beta chain was profiled in a study of blood T cell repertoires in COVID-19. Here immunoSEQ multiplex PCR was the method, and the copy in TCRdb shows in-frame clones only, minus some. The sample shows about 140,000 clones, approximately 80% of them seen only once. V was pared by 6 bases and J by 8 bases, with 23 bases between. CDR1 is SGHNT, CDR2 YYREEE, per germline (reference sequence). There are 16 residues in the CDR3. The clonotype comes from a human donor in a cohort sampled during active COVID-19. The material sequenced was peripheral blood. This chain uses TRBV5-4 with TRBJ1-4, with a weak D call TRBD1 (6 bases). This chain's CDR3 is CASTMKGGGAKEKLFF. In nucleotides, the CDR3 is TGTGCCAGCACGATGAAGGGGGGGGGCGCGAAGGAAAAACTGTTTTTT.